What follows are 29 T cell receptor beta chains derived from one specimen sequenced in a study of shared clonotypes between healthy human individuals. This table comes from immunoSEQ multiplex PCR, and its TCRdb copy is limited to in-frame clones, with some not included. The sample yields 1,500,000 or so clones, around 98.5% seen once. Source material: naive CD4+ T cells sorted from blood. The sample's subset: CD45RA+ positively selected. The source of these receptors is a man aged 30 to 39 in good health.

J is TRBJ2-7 and V is TRBV7-2; perhaps TRBD2 as D (5 bases). Germline assignment: CDR1 SGHTA and CDR2 FQGNSA. This CDR3 is 13 amino acids long. V was shortened by 1 base and J by 6 bases, with 10 bases between the two germline ends. DNA for the CDR3: TGTGCCAGCAGCTTAGAGAGGAGGTCCGAGCAGTACTTC. This sequence encodes CASSLERRSEQYF.

The chain employs TRBV7-2 and TRBJ2-1, with D hard to call. This CDR3 is 13 amino acids long. The V and J ends lost 5 bases and 10 bases respectively, with 15 bases between them. Per the germline V gene, CDR1 is SGHTA and CDR2 is FQGNSA. This CDR3 reads CASSQEVGLEQFF. In DNA, the CDR3 is TGTGCCAGCAGCCAAGAAGTGGGCTTGGAGCAGTTCTTC.

This chain uses TRBV7-2 with TRBJ1-4; TRBD1 matches 9 bases. Losses at the gene ends were 4 bases for V and 8 bases for J; bases not matched to a gene: 8. CDR1 and CDR2 from the germline V gene are SGHTA and FQGNSA. The CDR3 length is 15 residues. The CDR3 DNA reads TGTGCCAGCAGCTCTTGGACAGGGGAAGGGGAAAAACTGTTTTTT. It codes for CASSSWTGEGEKLFF.

The V and J genes are TRBV6-5 and TRBJ2-7; D may correspond to TRBD1 or TRBD2 (5 bases each). The CDR3 has 16 residues. V dropped 4 bases and J dropped 0 bases, with 16 bases sitting between them. Germline assignment: CDR1 MNHEY and CDR2 SVGAGI. Here the CDR3 reads CASSWARDGFSYEQYF. The CDR3 DNA reads as TGTGCCAGCAGTTGGGCCCGGGACGGTTTCTCCTACGAGCAGTACTTC.

V and J are TRBV5-1 and TRBJ2-2; 11 bases are a match to TRBD1. The V gene end was trimmed by 1 base and the J gene end by 5 bases; junction bases not matched to a gene: 4. Germline CDR1 and CDR2: SGHRS and YFSETQ. This CDR3 is built from 16 residues. CDR3 in DNA: TGCGCCAGCAGCTTGAGGACAGGGGGCCAGACCGGGGAGCTGTTTTTT. As protein: CASSLRTGGQTGELFF.

Written as DNA, the CDR3 is TGCGCCAGCAACAGGGTCGGTCAGCCCCAGCATTTT. Protein: CASNRVGQPQHF. The chain recombines TRBV10-1 with TRBJ1-5, with a weak D call TRBD1 (6 bases). The CDR3 length is 12 residues. Trimming pared 7 bases from V and 6 bases from J, leaving 10 bases between. From germline, CDR1 is WNHNN and CDR2 SYGVQD (reference sequence).

The chain joins TRBV5-3 to TRBJ1-5, with TRBD1 matching over 10 bases. TRBV5-3 is designated an ORF whose function remains uncertain. The CDR3 loop spans 16 amino acids. J gave up 5 bases and V 4 bases, and 9 bases lay outside the gene matches. CDR3 region: CARSGRLGQGYQPQHF. The CDR3 bases are TGTGCCAGAAGCGGTCGTCTGGGACAGGGGTATCAGCCCCAGCATTTT.

This chain links TRBV11-2 with TRBJ2-7, with a weak D call TRBD1 (6 bases). This CDR3 spans 14 amino acids. Germline V gives CDR1 SGHAT, CDR2 FQNNGV. V shed 4 bases and J shed 3 bases, with 13 bases lying between them. CDR3 in DNA: TGTGCCAGCAGCTCTTCGGACAGAAACTACGAGCAGTACTTC. Translating gives CASSSSDRNYEQYF.

CDR3 bases: TGCGCCAGCAGCTTGGGCCCCCGGGGGGCGAGAGCCTACAATGAGCAGTTCTTC. Its protein is CASSLGPRGARAYNEQFF. The chain links TRBV5-1 to TRBJ2-1; D might be TRBD2 (7 bases). Germline V gives CDR1 SGHRS, CDR2 YFSETQ. The CDR3 runs 18 residues. Between the trimmed V and J ends, which lost 0 bases and 2 bases, there was a span of 18 bases.

The rearrangement uses TRBV5-1 and TRBJ2-7; D perhaps matches TRBD1 (6 bases). The V end was cut by 3 bases, the J end by 4 bases, with 14 bases between. CDR3 size: 14 residues. Per germline, CDR1 SGHRS and CDR2 YFSETQ. This CDR3 reads CASSSRTEGYEQYF. DNA of the CDR3: TGCGCCAGCAGCTCCCGGACAGAGGGGTACGAGCAGTACTTC.

The rearrangement joins TRBV11-2 to TRBJ1-1; D uncertain. The CDR3 contains 13 residues. V was clipped by 1 base and J by 4 bases, with 7 bases between them. Germline V gene sequence: CDR1 SGHAT, CDR2 FQNNGV. The CDR3 sequence is CASSLALGTEAFF. CDR3 nucleotide sequence: TGTGCCAGCAGCTTAGCCTTGGGCACTGAAGCTTTCTTT.

This clone was detected only once. The same CDR3 arises from other DNA sequences in this sample as well. This chain connects TRBV28 to TRBJ1-1; unclear D gene. Between the trimmed V and J ends, which lost 3 bases and 2 bases, there was a span of 10 bases. Germline V lookup: CDR1 MDHEN, CDR2 SYDVKM. CDR3 length equals 14 residues. The CDR3 spells CASSFIRGNTEAFF. The CDR3 DNA reads as TGTGCCAGCAGTTTCATACGGGGAAACACTGAAGCTTTCTTT.

The chain links TRBV10-3 to TRBJ2-3; the D gene is possibly TRBD1 (5 bases). V dropped 8 bases and J dropped 0 bases, with 21 bases sitting between them. CDR1 is ENHRY, CDR2 SYGVKD, per germline. This CDR3 is built from 17 residues. CDR3: CAIGTGRRAASTDTQYF. In DNA, the CDR3 is TGTGCCATCGGAACCGGGCGCAGGGCCGCAAGCACAGATACGCAGTATTTT.

A note on this clone: At the DNA level, this CDR3 is encoded by other sequences in the same sample as well. This chain connects TRBV6-5 to TRBJ1-5; 8 bases map to TRBD1. Germline assignment: CDR1 MNHEY and CDR2 SVGAGI. Trimming removed 6 bases from V and 5 bases from J; junction bases left unmatched: 3. The CDR3 has 13 residues. CDR3 bases: TGTGCCAGCAGCCCGGACAGGGATCAGCCCCAGCATTTT. Protein: CASSPDRDQPQHF.

The chain joins TRBV4-1 to TRBJ2-5; no clear D gene. The germline V and J ends were trimmed by 0 bases and 6 bases, with 11 bases remaining between them. This CDR3 has 14 residues. Germline V gene lookup returns CDR1 MGHRA and CDR2 YSYEKL. This CDR3 reads CASSQETRRQTQYF. The CDR3 DNA reads as TGCGCCAGCAGCCAAGAGACTCGAAGGCAGACCCAGTACTTC.

The V gene is TRBV5-1, the J gene TRBJ2-5; 13 bases are a match to TRBD2. The trim removed 0 bases at V and 2 bases at J, leaving 4 bases unmatched. Germline loops: CDR1 SGHRS, CDR2 YFSETQ. The CDR3 consists of 17 residues. The CDR3 nucleotides read TGCGCCAGCAGCTTGGGGGGACTAGCGGGACTACAAGAGACCCAGTACTTC. This codes for CASSLGGLAGLQETQYF.

The chain joins TRBV5-8 to TRBJ1-2, with no clear D. V lost 3 bases to trimming and J lost 6 bases, with 18 bases between them. The CDR3 extends over 15 amino acids. CDR1 and CDR2 (germline): SGHTS, YDEGEE. CDR3 sequence: CASSSRREGLHGYTF. The CDR3 bases are TGTGCCAGCAGCTCCCGGAGGGAGGGCCTCCATGGCTACACCTTC.

This rearrangement joins TRBV6-1 to TRBJ2-7; the D gene is possibly TRBD1 (6 bases). This CDR3 has 14 residues. Germline V gene sequence: CDR1 MNHNS, CDR2 SASEGT. Trimming removed 6 bases from V and 4 bases from J, with 16 bases in between. The chain's CDR3 is CASSRRDKSYEQYF. CDR3 DNA sequence: TGTGCCAGCAGCCGCCGGGACAAGTCGTACGAGCAGTACTTC.

The table lists this clone with a count of one. This chain connects TRBV19 to TRBJ2-7; the match to TRBD2 covers 11 bases. Germline lookup yields CDR1 LNHDA and CDR2 SQIVND (reference sequence). CDR3 length: 16 residues. With 6 bases clipped from V and 4 bases from J, the junction kept 11 bases outside the gene matches. This CDR3 reads CASRTLAGGGTYEQYF. The CDR3 bases are TGTGCCAGTAGGACCTTAGCGGGAGGGGGAACGTACGAGCAGTACTTC.

This clone appeared once. V gene TRBV30 combines with J gene TRBJ1-5; 10 nucleotides match TRBD1. CDR3 length equals 14 residues. Germline V gene lookup returns CDR1 GTSNPN and CDR2 SVGIG (reference sequence). V lost 3 bases, J lost 7 bases, and 6 bases stayed unmatched. The CDR3 DNA follows: TGTGCCTGGAGAGGACAGGGGGGCTTGCAGCCCCAGCATTTT. Its translation: CAWRGQGGLQPQHF.

Of note for this clone: Other DNA sequences of this sample code for an identical CDR3. J is TRBJ2-7 and V is TRBV5-1; 8 bases fit TRBD2. V shed 2 bases and J 2 bases; nucleotides not matched to a gene: 3. This CDR3 comprises 14 residues. The germline gives CDR1 SGHRS, CDR2 YFSETQ. The chain's CDR3 is CASSLAGVTYEQYF. The CDR3 DNA sequence: TGCGCCAGCAGCTTAGCGGGAGTAACCTACGAGCAGTACTTC.

The chain uses TRBV10-3 and TRBJ2-7; TRBD2 matches 7 bases. Germline CDR1 ENHRY, CDR2 SYGVKD. The CDR3 is 15 amino acids. V was pared by 6 bases and J by 0 bases, with 8 bases of the junction left unmatched. DNA of the CDR3: TGTGCCATCAGGGAAAGAGCGGGGAGCTCCTACGAGCAGTACTTC. Translation gives CAIRERAGSSYEQYF.

The V gene is TRBV27, the J gene TRBJ1-2; TRBD1 might be the D (5 bases). The CDR3 is 16 amino acids. V was shortened by 6 bases and J by 1 base, with 18 bases between the two germline ends. From germline, CDR1 is MNHEY and CDR2 SMNVEV (reference sequence). The CDR3 region has the DNA TGTGCCAGCAGCGGATTTTCAGGGATTCATAACTATGGCTACACCTTC. Translating gives CASSGFSGIHNYGYTF.

This rearrangement joins TRBV10-3 to TRBJ1-1; D gene unclear. The CDR3 spans 16 residues. Germline V CDR1 and CDR2: ENHRY, SYGVKD. Deletions cut 7 bases from V and 0 bases from J, with 18 bases between. The CDR3 loop reads CAITSQVISMNTEAFF. In nucleotides, the CDR3 is TGTGCCATCACTTCTCAGGTCATCTCAATGAACACTGAAGCTTTCTTT.

As concerns this clone: A junction end diverges from the germline sequence, so it may reflect a read error. The chain uses TRBV7-7 and TRBJ2-1, with D possibly matching TRBD2 (7 bases). Germline CDR1 is SSHAT and CDR2 is FNYEAQ (reference sequence). This CDR3 contains 12 residues. The CDR3 region has the DNA TGTGCTAGCAGCTTGTGGGGGGGCCCAAAGGTCTTC. Its translation: CASSLWGGPKVF.

V gene TRBV19 combines with J gene TRBJ2-7, with TRBD1 matching over 8 bases. Looked up from germline, CDR1 is LNHDA and CDR2 is SQIVND (reference sequence). CDR3 length equals 19 residues. V lost 5 bases, J lost 5 bases, and 23 bases stayed unmatched. The chain's CDR3 is CASSPKHHRGQARRHEQYF. Written as DNA, the CDR3 is TGTGCCAGTAGTCCTAAACACCACCGGGGACAGGCGAGGCGCCACGAGCAGTACTTC. Combining the CDR3 with reference TRBV19 and TRBJ2-7 gives the whole variable domain DGGITQSPKYLFRKEGQNVTLSCEQNLNHDAMYWYRQDPGQGLRLIYYSQIVNDFQKGDIAEGYSVSREKKESFPLTVTSAQKNPTAFYLCASSPKHHRGQARRHEQYFGPGTRLTVT.

The J gene is TRBJ2-7, the V gene TRBV14; no reliable D call. The CDR3 is made up of 10 amino acids. CDR1 is SGHDN, CDR2 FVKESK, per germline. V dropped 8 bases and J dropped 4 bases, with 6 bases sitting between them. In nucleotides, the CDR3 is TGTGCCAGCGGGAATTACGAGCAGTACTTC. It encodes CASGNYEQYF.

This rearrangement joins TRBV11-3 to TRBJ2-3; perhaps TRBD1 as D (6 bases). The V end was cut by 1 base, the J end by 2 bases, with 16 bases between. There are 17 residues in the CDR3. Germline V gene data show CDR1 as SGHNT and CDR2 as YENEEA. The CDR3 protein is CASSLVPGAPHTDTQYF. The CDR3 bases are TGTGCCAGCAGCTTAGTCCCAGGGGCCCCCCACACAGATACGCAGTATTTT.

This clone has a single count. V usage is TRBV28 and J usage is TRBJ1-2, with D unclear. The CDR3 runs 15 residues. Germline CDR1 MDHEN, CDR2 SYDVKM. Trimming stripped 3 bases from V and 8 bases from J, with 19 bases between. The CDR3 here is CASSLIAGTSGGYTF. In DNA form, the CDR3 reads TGTGCCAGCAGTTTGATAGCAGGTACCTCGGGCGGCTACACCTTC.